This T cell receptor beta chain came from a study of cytomegalovirus exposure and HLA in healthy donors (dated by TCRdb to 2016 to 2017). Describing the broader study: According to a later analysis, the roughly 130 validation repertoires were produced on the same platform as the 700 or so repertoires of the first cohort. The study was designed to test whether signatures of past pathogen exposure could be identified by cataloging public T cell receptors. A separate validation cohort of 100 to 150 different subjects was used in addition to the approximately 670-subject first cohort. High-throughput TCR immunosequencing, statistical association of individual TCRs with disease status, and machine learning were combined to predict cytomegalovirus infection status.

The library was prepared using the immunoSEQ multiplex PCR assay. On the study's bioinformatics: A statistical classification framework was built to diagnose cytomegalovirus status from the catalog of TCR beta chain sequences. In its TCRdb copy, this immuneACCESS table keeps in-frame sequences only and misses some clones. Where compared with another copy, unresolved V genes explain less than half of these, and the others have no known cause. Clone size and the V and J calls come from that table; the DNA yielded D and trimming. The sample yields roughly 120,000 clones; roughly 90% were counted once. 1.4% to 1.5% of the sample comes from the top ten. From its cysteine to its phenylalanine, the CDR3 spans 14 amino acids. The entry retains the CDR3 DNA only, 42 bases that are in frame from base 1. CDR1 and CDR2 are read off the germline V gene (reference sequence) as LNHNV and YYDKDF. After removal of 1 base from V and 6 bases from J, the junction retains 5 bases not matched to a gene.

With regard to this clone: It lacks a known antigen. Qualities for individual bases were not recorded, and no much larger clone is one base off.

Separate from the approximately 700-subject first cohort, the validation cohort of about 130 subjects was the group to which the donors belonged. Overall study outcomes, separate from this receptor: It was suggested by the authors that the approach could potentially be generalized to other disease states and immunological phenotypes. Cytomegalovirus status was reported to be diagnosed by the classifier with high specificity and sensitivity in both the original and validation cohorts. The study gave a list of more than 150 TCR beta chains associated with cytomegalovirus. A later analysis found that TCRs clustered in the first cohort also tended to co-occur in the roughly 120 validation repertoires, with approximately 93% of cluster scores above 0. In vitro tests confirmed that a few of the cytomegalovirus-associated TCR beta chains recognize cytomegalovirus antigens. Most TCR sequences were seen in very few donors, while some public TCRs were found in many individuals. The validation cohort had no HLA typing available for a later analysis, so co-occurrence within that cohort was assessed over all 130 or so repertoires.

The TCR comes from a woman aged 30 to 39 in good health and CMV-seropositive. The sample was PBMCs. The chain employs TRBV15 and TRBJ2-7, and 8 junctional nucleotides match TRBD2. The CDR3 sequence is CATSRGAAGAEQYF. The DNA sequence reads TGTGCCACCAGCAGAGGGGCAGCGGGGGCCGAGCAGTACTTC.